These 20 T cell receptor beta chains originate from one sample sequenced in a study of shared clonotypes between healthy human individuals. Profiling relied on immunoSEQ multiplex PCR, and the TCRdb table lists in-frame clones only, not all of them. The profile covers about 2.4 million clones, with over 85% appearing a single time and 0.35% to 0.45% taken by the ten largest. The sample was naive CD4+ T cells from PBMCs. Indicated subset: CD45RA+ positively selected. The receptors shown here come from a man between 18 and 29 years old in good health. Some clones in this sample may be carry-over from other donors' samples.

The chain employs TRBV5-1 and TRBJ2-3; weak D call: TRBD1 (6 bases). V was cut by 6 bases and J by 2 bases, with 13 bases left in between. The germline V gene encodes CDR1 SGHRS and CDR2 YFSETQ. The length of the CDR3 is 14 residues. The CDR3 spells CASTKGQITDTQYF. The CDR3 bases are TGCGCCAGCACAAAAGGACAGATCACAGATACGCAGTATTTT.

The chain couples TRBV5-1 to TRBJ1-1; no reliable D call. Germline assignment: CDR1 SGHRS and CDR2 YFSETQ. The CDR3 runs to 15 residues. V lost 3 bases and J 0 bases, leaving 12 bases between the germline ends. The CDR3 loop reads CASSSMTTMNTEAFF. As DNA, the CDR3 is TGCGCCAGCAGCTCGATGACAACTATGAACACTGAAGCTTTCTTT.

This clone was counted a single time. CDR3 region: CAISGTGGPYEQYF. The CDR3, as DNA: TGTGCCATCAGTGGGACAGGGGGACCCTACGAGCAGTACTTC. J is TRBJ2-7 and V is TRBV10-3, with 10 bases fitting TRBD1. Germline CDR1 ENHRY, CDR2 SYGVKD. This CDR3 comprises 14 residues. The V segment lost 4 bases and the J segment 2 bases; nucleotides outside the gene matches: 2.

This chain connects TRBV25-1 to TRBJ2-3; D gene ambiguous. The ends were cut back, 3 bases at V and 0 bases at J, with 10 bases in the middle. This CDR3 comprises 15 residues. Germline V gene data show CDR1 as MGHDK and CDR2 as SYGVNS. CDR3 in DNA: TGTGCCAGCAGTGATAAGGGTTCTAGCACAGATACGCAGTATTTT. It specifies CASSDKGSSTDTQYF.

The V and J genes are TRBV27 and TRBJ2-7; 7 bases line up with TRBD2. The CDR3 totals 14 residues. The V gene end was trimmed by 8 bases and the J gene end by 5 bases; junction bases not matched to a gene: 12. In germline, CDR1 is MNHEY, CDR2 SMNVEV (reference sequence). The CDR3 DNA sequence: TGTGCCAGCCACAAGCGGGAAAGGTTGGACGAGCAGTACTTC. Its protein product is CASHKRERLDEQYF.

The rearrangement joins TRBV5-3 to TRBJ2-7; TRBD2 matches at 7 bases. TRBV5-3 is reported as an ORF; its role is uncertain. Trimming removed 5 bases from V and 6 bases from J; junction bases left unmatched: 14. This CDR3 has 15 amino acids. The CDR3 sequence is CARRRLAGVSLEQYF. As DNA, the CDR3 is TGTGCCAGAAGGAGACTGGCGGGAGTCTCCCTCGAGCAGTACTTC.

The CDR3 DNA follows: TGCAGCGTTGCTCGGGACTCCCGGTCCGAGCAGTACTTC. It specifies CSVARDSRSEQYF. The chain uses TRBV29-1 and TRBJ2-7; tentatively, D is TRBD2 (6 bases). This CDR3 has 13 residues. Per the germline V gene, CDR1 is SQVTM and CDR2 is ANQGSEA. V lost 4 bases to trimming and J lost 6 bases, with 16 bases between them.

CDR3 nucleotides: TGTGCCAGCAGCTTAATCCCGTTCTCTGGGGCCAACGTCCTGACTTTC. Translation gives CASSLIPFSGANVLTF. The chain couples TRBV7-3 to TRBJ2-6; D is unresolved. The CDR3 spans 16 residues. CDR1 is SGHTA, CDR2 FQGTGA, per germline. Trimming pared 1 base from V and 0 bases from J, leaving 7 bases between.

As to this clone: Other DNA sequences in this sample translate to the same CDR3. The CDR3 is CASSLSPTEAFF. CDR3 nucleotides: TGTGCCAGCAGTTTATCTCCAACTGAAGCTTTCTTT. This chain joins TRBV28 and TRBJ1-1; D remains unclear. Trimming stripped 1 base from V and 5 bases from J, with 5 bases between. From germline, CDR1 is MDHEN and CDR2 SYDVKM. This CDR3 contains 12 residues.

The chain is built from TRBV7-2 and TRBJ2-7; D is perhaps TRBD1 (6 bases). The CDR3 runs 14 residues. The germline gives CDR1 SGHTA, CDR2 FQGNSA. V lost 7 bases and J lost 6, with 19 bases in between. Here the CDR3 reads CASNFNQGSREQYF. In nucleotides, the CDR3 is TGTGCCAGCAACTTTAACCAGGGGTCGCGCGAGCAGTACTTC.

CDR3 nucleotide sequence: TGCGCCAGCAGCCCCTTAGCGGGAGCGACCCGCTACAATGAGCAGTTCTTC. Its protein is CASSPLAGATRYNEQFF. The chain has TRBV5-1 and TRBJ2-1; TRBD2 matches 9 bases. CDR3 length: 17 amino acids. Germline V CDR1 and CDR2: SGHRS, YFSETQ. Losses at the gene ends were 4 bases for V and 3 bases for J; bases not matched to a gene: 11.

The V and J genes are TRBV5-5 and TRBJ1-5, with D uncertain. CDR1 and CDR2 from the germline V gene are SGHKS and YYEKEE (reference sequence). This CDR3 is 13 amino acids long. V lost 2 bases and J 6 bases, leaving 9 bases between the germline ends. CDR3 loop: CASSLEYAQPQHF. CDR3 sequence (DNA): TGTGCCAGCAGCTTAGAATATGCTCAGCCCCAGCATTTT.

The rearrangement joins TRBV9 to TRBJ2-3, with 8 bases fitting TRBD2. Germline assignment: CDR1 SGDLS and CDR2 YYNGEE. This CDR3 region has 16 residues. V trimming: 0 bases; J trimming: 8 bases; junction bases outside the gene matches: 11. CDR3 in DNA: TGTGCCAGCAGCGTAGGAGTGGCGGGAGGCCCCGGTACGCAGTATTTT. Translating it yields CASSVGVAGGPGTQYF.

This chain's CDR3 is CASSDSWDSLQYF. DNA for the CDR3: TGTGCCAGCAGTGATTCATGGGACAGCCTCCAGTACTTC. The chain employs TRBV6-1 and TRBJ2-4; 7 bases are shared with TRBD1. Germline lookup yields CDR1 MNHNS and CDR2 SASEGT. V gave up 3 bases and J gave up 13 bases; unmatched junction bases: 9. This CDR3 has 13 amino acids.

The gene calls are TRBV5-8 and TRBJ2-3; 7 nucleotides match TRBD2. CDR3 length: 16 amino acids. With 5 bases clipped from V and 6 bases from J, the junction kept 15 bases outside the gene matches. Germline CDR1 is SGHTS and CDR2 is YDEGEE. In nucleotides, the CDR3 is TGTGCCAGCAGGGGGGTTAGGGCTAGCGGAATCGATACGCAGTATTTT. It is translated as CASRGVRASGIDTQYF.

The chain links TRBV19 to TRBJ2-1, with 9 bases matching TRBD2. Germline CDR1 is LNHDA and CDR2 is SQIVND (reference sequence). After removal of 4 bases from V and 5 bases from J, the junction contained 3 bases not matched to a gene. This CDR3 comprises 14 residues. The CDR3 reads CASSTTSGHNEQFF. CDR3 DNA sequence: TGTGCCAGTAGTACGACTAGCGGCCACAATGAGCAGTTCTTC. The full variable domain, with the rest looked up from reference TRBV19 and TRBJ2-1, is DGGITQSPKYLFRKEGQNVTLSCEQNLNHDAMYWYRQDPGQGLRLIYYSQIVNDFQKGDIAEGYSVSREKKESFPLTVTSAQKNPTAFYLCASSTTSGHNEQFFGPGTRLTVL.

This rearrangement joins TRBV5-1 to TRBJ2-2, with 9 bases lining up with TRBD2. The CDR3 has 16 residues. V lost 0 bases and J lost 6; bases outside the gene matches: 6. Germline assignment: CDR1 SGHRS and CDR2 YFSETQ. The DNA for the CDR3 is TGCGCCAGCAGCTTGGAAGGTAGCGGGAGAGCCGGGGAGCTGTTTTTT. Amino acid sequence: CASSLEGSGRAGELFF.

The chain couples TRBV27 to TRBJ1-1; a possible D gene is TRBD1 (6 bases). The V gene lost 2 bases and the J gene lost 6 bases, with 13 bases spanning the gap. This CDR3 has 14 amino acids. Germline CDR1 MNHEY, CDR2 SMNVEV (reference sequence). CDR3 loop: CASSLGGSRAEAFF. The CDR3 DNA reads as TGTGCCAGCAGTTTAGGGGGCTCTAGGGCTGAAGCTTTCTTT.

The genes are TRBV21-1 and TRBJ1-5; TRBD1 is the table's D call and was not checked against the DNA. TRBV21-1 is labeled a pseudogene. CDR3 length: 11 amino acids. The CDR3 protein is CARTDDQPQHF. CDR3 nucleotides: TGTGCCAGGACAGACGATCAGCCCCAGCATTTT.

The chain links TRBV4-1 to TRBJ2-3, with a tentative D call TRBD2 (6 bases). Trimming stripped 0 bases from V and 2 bases from J, with 15 bases between. The CDR3 has 17 residues. Germline loops: CDR1 MGHRA, CDR2 YSYEKL. The CDR3: CASSQDSLRGPTDTQYF. The CDR3 coding sequence is TGCGCCAGCAGCCAAGATAGTCTGCGGGGCCCCACAGATACGCAGTATTTT.